This T cell receptor beta chain originates from a study of blood T cells in healthy people across ages. Trimming took 0 bases from V and 3 from J; bases not matched to a gene: 9. The CDR3 has 18 amino acids. Looked up from germline, CDR1 is LGHDT and CDR2 is YNNKEL (reference sequence). This clonotype occurred once. A J-beta primer mix and a sample-barcoded 5' primer were used in a second PCR of roughly 6 to 11 cycles. MiXCR was run by TCRdb on the 5' RACE reads, yielding one entry per CDR3 protein. The data contain about 1.8 million distinct CDR3 sequences, around half of them singletons. The chain recombines TRBV3-1 with TRBJ2-1; 9 nucleotides align to TRBD2. The specimen was blood. The receptor was isolated from a woman aged 40 to 55 in good health. CDR3 sequence (DNA): TGTGCCAGCAGCCAAGATTTGATAGCGGGGGAGCACTACAATGAGCAGTTCTTC. This codes for CASSQDLIAGEHYNEQFF.